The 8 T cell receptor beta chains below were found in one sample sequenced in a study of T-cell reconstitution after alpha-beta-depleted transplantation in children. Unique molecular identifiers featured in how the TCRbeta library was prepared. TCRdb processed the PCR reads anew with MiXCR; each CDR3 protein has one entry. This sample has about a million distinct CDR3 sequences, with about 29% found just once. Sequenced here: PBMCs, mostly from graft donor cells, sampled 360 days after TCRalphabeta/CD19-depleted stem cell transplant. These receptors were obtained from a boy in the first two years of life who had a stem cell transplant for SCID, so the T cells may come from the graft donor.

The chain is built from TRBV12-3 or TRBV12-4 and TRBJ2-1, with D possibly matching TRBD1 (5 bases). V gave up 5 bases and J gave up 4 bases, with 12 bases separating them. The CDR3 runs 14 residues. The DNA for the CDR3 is TGTGCCAGCAGTCGGGCCCGACAGTACAATGAGCAGTTCTTC. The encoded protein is CASSRARQYNEQFF.

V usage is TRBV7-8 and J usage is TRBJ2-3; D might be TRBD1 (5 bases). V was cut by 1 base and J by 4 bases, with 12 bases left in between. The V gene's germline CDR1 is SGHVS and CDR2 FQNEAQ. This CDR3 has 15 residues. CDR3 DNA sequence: TGTGCCAGCAGCTTAGGGTCAGGGATGGCAGATACGCAGTATTTT. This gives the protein CASSLGSGMADTQYF.

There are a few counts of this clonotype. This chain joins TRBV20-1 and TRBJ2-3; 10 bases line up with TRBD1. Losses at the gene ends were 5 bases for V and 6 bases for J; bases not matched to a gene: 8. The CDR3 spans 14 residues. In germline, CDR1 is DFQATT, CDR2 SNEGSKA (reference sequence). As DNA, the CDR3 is TGCAGTGCTGCCCGACAGGGGGCGCGCGATACGCAGTATTTT. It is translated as CSAARQGARDTQYF.

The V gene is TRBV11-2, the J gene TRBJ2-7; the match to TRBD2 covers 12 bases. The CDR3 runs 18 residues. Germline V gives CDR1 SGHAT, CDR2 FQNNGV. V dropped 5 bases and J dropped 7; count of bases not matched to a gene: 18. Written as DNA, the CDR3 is TGTGCCAGCAGCGATAGAGGACTAGCGGGGATACAAAGGAAGGAGCAGTACTTC. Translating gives CASSDRGLAGIQRKEQYF.

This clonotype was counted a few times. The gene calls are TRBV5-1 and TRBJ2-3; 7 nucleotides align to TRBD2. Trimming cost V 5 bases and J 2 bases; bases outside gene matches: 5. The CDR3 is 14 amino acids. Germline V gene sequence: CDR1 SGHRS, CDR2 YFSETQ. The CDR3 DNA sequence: TGCGCCAGCAGGCGGGAGCCCTACACAGATACGCAGTATTTT. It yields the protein CASRREPYTDTQYF. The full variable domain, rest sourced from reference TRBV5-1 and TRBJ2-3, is KAGVTQTPRYLIKTRGQQVTLSCSPISGHRSVSWYQQTPGQGLQFLFEYFSETQRNKGNFPGRFSGRQFSNSRSEMNVSTLELGDSALYLCASRREPYTDTQYFGPGTRLTVL.

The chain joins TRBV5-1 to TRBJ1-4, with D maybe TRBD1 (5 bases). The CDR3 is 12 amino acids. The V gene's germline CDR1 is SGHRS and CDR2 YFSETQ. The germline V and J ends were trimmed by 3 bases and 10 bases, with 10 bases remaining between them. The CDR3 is CASSSGKGKLFF. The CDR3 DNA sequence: TGCGCCAGCAGCTCAGGGAAGGGAAAACTGTTTTTT.

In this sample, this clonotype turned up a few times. CDR3 nucleotides: TGTGCCAGCAGCCCGGATCCCAACTACGAGCAGTACTTC. Protein product: CASSPDPNYEQYF. The chain has TRBV4-2 and TRBJ2-7; no firm D call. The V end was cut by 4 bases, the J end by 3 bases, with 10 bases between. In germline, CDR1 is LGHNA, CDR2 YNFKEQ. The CDR3 covers 13 residues.

The CDR3 region is CASNRQGDREQYF. The CDR3 coding sequence is TGTGCCAGCAACCGACAGGGGGACCGCGAGCAGTACTTC. The chain employs TRBV7-9 and TRBJ2-7; 9 nucleotides agree with TRBD1. The CDR3 totals 13 residues. Germline values: CDR1 SEHNR, CDR2 FQNEAQ (reference sequence). J gave up 6 bases and V 7 bases, and 7 bases lay outside the gene matches.